This TCR beta chain was found in a study of cytomegalovirus exposure and HLA in healthy donors. Regarding the study as a whole: Highly shared variants forming one cluster were likely a sequencing artifact. Prior analysis indicated that the majority of TCR beta V segments exhibited productivity approximately 87% or approximately 30% of the time. Cytomegalovirus association was listed for about 150 TCR beta chains.

Germline loops: CDR1 MNHNS, CDR2 SASEGT. CDR3 length: 13 amino acids. The V gene lost 6 bases and the J gene lost 2 bases, with 8 bases spanning the gap. Those who donated were healthy bone marrow donors. A note on this clone: Its antigen is not known.

In the PCR, 60 Vbeta and 13 Jbeta primers were used. The assay was immunoSEQ multiplex PCR, and TCRdb's table has in-frame clones only and misses some. The data hold around 200,000 clones, with around 77% observed a single time. The clonotype was recovered from a woman in her 30s in good health and CMV-seropositive. Source material: PBMCs. V and J are TRBV6-1 and TRBJ1-5; D is possibly TRBD1 (5 bases). CDR3 DNA: TGTGCCAGCAGGTGGGGGGGCAATCAGCCCCAGCATTTT. Its protein is CASRWGGNQPQHF.